The T cell receptor (beta chain) described here comes from a study of CD8 T cells in ankylosing spondylitis. CDR3 size: 17 residues. Germline V CDR1 and CDR2: SGHRS, YFSETQ. After removal of 5 bases from V and 6 bases from J, the junction contained 15 bases not matched to a gene. TCRdb recomputed calls from the 5' RACE reads with MiXCR, one row per CDR3 protein. The sample lists 200,000 or so distinct CDR3 sequences, roughly 13% seen once, with 8% to 13% in the top ten. This clonotype was counted many times. The V gene is TRBV5-1, the J gene TRBJ2-1, with 9 nucleotides matching TRBD2. The origin of this receptor is a female donor with ankylosing spondylitis or in good health (not recorded which). Sequences were obtained from blood, either unsorted or a sorted T cell fraction (not recorded which). The CDR3 loop reads CASSINPGLASSNEQFF. The CDR3, as DNA: TGCGCCAGCAGTATAAATCCGGGACTAGCTTCTTCCAATGAGCAGTTCTTC.